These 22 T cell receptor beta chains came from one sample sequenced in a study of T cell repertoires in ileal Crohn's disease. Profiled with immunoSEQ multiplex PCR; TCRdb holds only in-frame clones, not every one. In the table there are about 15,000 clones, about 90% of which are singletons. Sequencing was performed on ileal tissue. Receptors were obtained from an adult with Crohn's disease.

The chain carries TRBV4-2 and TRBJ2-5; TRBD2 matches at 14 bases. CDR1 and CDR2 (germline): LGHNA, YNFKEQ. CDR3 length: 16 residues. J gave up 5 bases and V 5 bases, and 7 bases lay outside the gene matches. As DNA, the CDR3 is TGTGCCAGCAGCTTACGACTAGCGGGAGGGTGGGAGACCCAGTACTTC. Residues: CASSLRLAGGWETQYF.

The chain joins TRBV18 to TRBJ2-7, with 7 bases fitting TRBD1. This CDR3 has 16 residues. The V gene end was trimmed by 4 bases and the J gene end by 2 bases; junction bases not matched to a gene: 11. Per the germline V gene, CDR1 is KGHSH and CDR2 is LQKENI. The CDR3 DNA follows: TGTGCCAGCTCACGAGAAGGACAGGTTCTTACCTACGAGCAGTACTTC. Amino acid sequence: CASSREGQVLTYEQYF. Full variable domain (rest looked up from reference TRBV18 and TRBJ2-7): NAGVMQNPRHLVRRRGQEARLRCSPMKGHSHVYWYRQLPEEGLKFMVYLQKENIIDESGMPKERFSAEFPKEGPSILRIQQVVRGDSAAYFCASSREGQVLTYEQYFGPGTRLTVT.

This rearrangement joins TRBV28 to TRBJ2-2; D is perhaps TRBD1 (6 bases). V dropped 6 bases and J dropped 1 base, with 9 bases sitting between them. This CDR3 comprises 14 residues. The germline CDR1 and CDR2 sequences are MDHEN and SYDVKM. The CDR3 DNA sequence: TGTGCCAGCAGAGGGGGACAGAACACCGGGGAGCTGTTTTTT. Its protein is CASRGGQNTGELFF.

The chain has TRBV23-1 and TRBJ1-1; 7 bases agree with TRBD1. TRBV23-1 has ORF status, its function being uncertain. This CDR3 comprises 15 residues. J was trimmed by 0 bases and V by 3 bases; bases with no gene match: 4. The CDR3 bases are TGCGCCAGCAGTCAGATAGACAGGGTGAACACTGAAGCTTTCTTT. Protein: CASSQIDRVNTEAFF.

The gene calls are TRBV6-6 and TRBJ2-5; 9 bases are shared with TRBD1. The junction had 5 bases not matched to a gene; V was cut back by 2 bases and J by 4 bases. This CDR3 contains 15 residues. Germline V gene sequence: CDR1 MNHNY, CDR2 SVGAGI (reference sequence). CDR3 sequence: CASSYPGTGRETQYF. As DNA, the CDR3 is TGTGCCAGCAGTTACCCCGGGACAGGGCGAGAGACCCAGTACTTC.

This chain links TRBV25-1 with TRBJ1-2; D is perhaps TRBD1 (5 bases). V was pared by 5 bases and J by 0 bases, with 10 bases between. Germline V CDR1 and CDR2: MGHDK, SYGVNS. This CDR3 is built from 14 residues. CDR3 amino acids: CASSNGGANYGYTF. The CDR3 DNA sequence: TGTGCCAGCAGTAACGGGGGAGCTAACTATGGCTACACCTTC.

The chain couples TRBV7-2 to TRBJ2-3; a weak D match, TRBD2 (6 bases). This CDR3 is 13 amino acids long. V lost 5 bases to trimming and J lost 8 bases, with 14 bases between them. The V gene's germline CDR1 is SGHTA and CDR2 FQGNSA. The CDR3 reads CASSTRLGGTQYF. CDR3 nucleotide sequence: TGTGCCAGCAGCACCCGACTAGGAGGTACGCAGTATTTT.

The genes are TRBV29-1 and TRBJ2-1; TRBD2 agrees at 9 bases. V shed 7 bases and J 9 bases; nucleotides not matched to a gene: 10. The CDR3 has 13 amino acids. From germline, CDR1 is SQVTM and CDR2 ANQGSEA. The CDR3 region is CSARGGGRGEQFF. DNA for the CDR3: TGCAGCGCGCGCGGGGGCGGGAGGGGTGAGCAGTTCTTC.

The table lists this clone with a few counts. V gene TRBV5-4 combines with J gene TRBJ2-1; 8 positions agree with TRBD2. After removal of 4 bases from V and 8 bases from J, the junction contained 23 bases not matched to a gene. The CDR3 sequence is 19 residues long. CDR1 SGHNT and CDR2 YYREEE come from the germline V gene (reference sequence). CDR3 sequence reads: CASSAPGLVLPGERDEQFF. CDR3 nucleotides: TGTGCCAGCAGCGCCCCGGGACTAGTCCTACCGGGAGAAAGGGATGAGCAGTTCTTC. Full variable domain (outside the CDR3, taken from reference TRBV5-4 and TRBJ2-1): ETGVTQSPTHLIKTRGQQVTLRCSSQSGHNTVSWYQQALGQGPQFIFQYYREEENGRGNFPPRFSGLQFPNYSSELNVNALELDDSALYLCASSAPGLVLPGERDEQFFGPGTRLTVL.

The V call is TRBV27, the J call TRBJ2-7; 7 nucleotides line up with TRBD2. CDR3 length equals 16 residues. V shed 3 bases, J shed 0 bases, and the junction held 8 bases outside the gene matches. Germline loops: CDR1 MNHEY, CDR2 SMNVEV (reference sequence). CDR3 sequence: CASSFLAATSSYEQYF. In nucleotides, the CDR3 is TGTGCCAGCAGTTTTCTAGCGGCGACCTCCTCCTACGAGCAGTACTTC.

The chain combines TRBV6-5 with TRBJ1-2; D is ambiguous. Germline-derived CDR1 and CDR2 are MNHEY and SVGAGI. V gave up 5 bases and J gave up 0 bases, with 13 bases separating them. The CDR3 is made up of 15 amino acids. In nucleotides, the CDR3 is TGTGCCAGCAGTCGGGTCTCCCCAGCTAACTATGGCTACACCTTC. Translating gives CASSRVSPANYGYTF.

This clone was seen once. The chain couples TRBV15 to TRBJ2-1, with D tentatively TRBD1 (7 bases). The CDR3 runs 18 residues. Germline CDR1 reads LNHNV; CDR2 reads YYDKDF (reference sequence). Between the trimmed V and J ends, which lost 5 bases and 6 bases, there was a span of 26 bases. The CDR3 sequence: CATSPGGRADRRGNEQFF. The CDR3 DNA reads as TGTGCCACCAGCCCAGGGGGAAGGGCGGACCGGAGGGGCAATGAGCAGTTCTTC.

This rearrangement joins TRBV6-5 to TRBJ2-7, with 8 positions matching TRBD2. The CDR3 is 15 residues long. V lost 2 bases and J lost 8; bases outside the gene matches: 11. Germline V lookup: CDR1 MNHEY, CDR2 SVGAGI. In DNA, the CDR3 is TGTGCCAGCAGTTACGCCGGGAGGGTCAGAAGTCAGCAGTACTTC. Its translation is CASSYAGRVRSQQYF.

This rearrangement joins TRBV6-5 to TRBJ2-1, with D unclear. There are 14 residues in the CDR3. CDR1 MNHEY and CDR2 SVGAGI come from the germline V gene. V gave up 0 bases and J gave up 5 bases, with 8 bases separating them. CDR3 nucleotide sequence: TGTGCCAGCAGTTACTCGAATAGAAACAATGAGCAGTTCTTC. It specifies CASSYSNRNNEQFF.

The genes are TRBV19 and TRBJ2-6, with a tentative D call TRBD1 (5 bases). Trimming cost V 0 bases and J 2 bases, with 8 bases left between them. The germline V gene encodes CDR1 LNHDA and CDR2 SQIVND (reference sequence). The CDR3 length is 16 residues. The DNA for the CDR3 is TGTGCCAGTAGTATAGATCAGGGAACTGGGGCCAACGTCCTGACTTTC. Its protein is CASSIDQGTGANVLTF.

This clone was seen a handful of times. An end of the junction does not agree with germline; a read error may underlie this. CDR3 in DNA: TGTGCCAGCAGCTTGGCGGTTTTAGCGGGAGCTACTTTT. It specifies CASSLAVLAGATF. The chain recombines TRBV5-6 with TRBJ2-3, with 9 nucleotides matching TRBD2. Germline V gene lookup returns CDR1 SGHDT and CDR2 YYEEEE. The CDR3 consists of 13 residues. Supplemented by reference TRBV5-6 and TRBJ2-3, the full variable domain reads DAGVTQSPTHLIKTRGQQVTLRCSPKSGHDTVSWYQQALGQGPQFIFQYYEEEERQRGNFPDRFSGHQFPNYSSELNVNALLLGDSALYLCASSLAVLAGATFGPGTRLTVL.

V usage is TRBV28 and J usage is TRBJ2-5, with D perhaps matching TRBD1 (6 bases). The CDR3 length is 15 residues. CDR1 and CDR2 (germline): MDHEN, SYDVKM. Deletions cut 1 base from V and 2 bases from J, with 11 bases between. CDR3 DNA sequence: TGTGCCAGCAGTTTATCGGTAGGGGGTCAAGAGACCCAGTACTTC. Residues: CASSLSVGGQETQYF.

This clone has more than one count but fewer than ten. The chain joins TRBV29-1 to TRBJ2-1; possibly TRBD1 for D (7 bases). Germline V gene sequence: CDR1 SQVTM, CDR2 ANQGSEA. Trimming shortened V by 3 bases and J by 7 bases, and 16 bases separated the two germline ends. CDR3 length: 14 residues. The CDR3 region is CSVEMEGAGNEQFF. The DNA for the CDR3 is TGCAGCGTTGAGATGGAGGGGGCAGGGAATGAGCAGTTCTTC.

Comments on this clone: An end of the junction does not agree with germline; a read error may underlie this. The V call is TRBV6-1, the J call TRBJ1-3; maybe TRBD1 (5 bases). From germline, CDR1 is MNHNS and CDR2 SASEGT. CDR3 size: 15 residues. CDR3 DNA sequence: TGTGCCAGCAGCGAAGGGGACTACTCTGGAAACACCATATATTTT. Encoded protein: CASSEGDYSGNTIYF.

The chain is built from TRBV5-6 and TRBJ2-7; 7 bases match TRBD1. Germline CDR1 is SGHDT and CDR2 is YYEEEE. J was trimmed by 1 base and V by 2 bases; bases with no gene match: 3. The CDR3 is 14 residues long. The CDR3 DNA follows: TGTGCCAGCAGCTTAACAGGGGTATCCTACGAGCAGTACTTC. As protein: CASSLTGVSYEQYF.

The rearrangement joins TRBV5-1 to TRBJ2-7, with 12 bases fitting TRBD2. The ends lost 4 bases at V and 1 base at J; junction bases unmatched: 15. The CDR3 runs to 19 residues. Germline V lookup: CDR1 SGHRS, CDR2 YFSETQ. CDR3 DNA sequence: TGCGCCAGCAGCCTGAGACAGGGGAGGACTAGCGGGATTTCCTACGAGCAGTACTTC. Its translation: CASSLRQGRTSGISYEQYF.

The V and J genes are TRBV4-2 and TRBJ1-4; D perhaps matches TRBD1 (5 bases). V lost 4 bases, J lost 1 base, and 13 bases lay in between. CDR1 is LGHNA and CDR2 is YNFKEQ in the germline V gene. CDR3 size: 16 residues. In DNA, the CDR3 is TGTGCCAGCAGCCGAGAGACGGGGGTAACTAATGAAAAACTGTTTTTT. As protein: CASSRETGVTNEKLFF.